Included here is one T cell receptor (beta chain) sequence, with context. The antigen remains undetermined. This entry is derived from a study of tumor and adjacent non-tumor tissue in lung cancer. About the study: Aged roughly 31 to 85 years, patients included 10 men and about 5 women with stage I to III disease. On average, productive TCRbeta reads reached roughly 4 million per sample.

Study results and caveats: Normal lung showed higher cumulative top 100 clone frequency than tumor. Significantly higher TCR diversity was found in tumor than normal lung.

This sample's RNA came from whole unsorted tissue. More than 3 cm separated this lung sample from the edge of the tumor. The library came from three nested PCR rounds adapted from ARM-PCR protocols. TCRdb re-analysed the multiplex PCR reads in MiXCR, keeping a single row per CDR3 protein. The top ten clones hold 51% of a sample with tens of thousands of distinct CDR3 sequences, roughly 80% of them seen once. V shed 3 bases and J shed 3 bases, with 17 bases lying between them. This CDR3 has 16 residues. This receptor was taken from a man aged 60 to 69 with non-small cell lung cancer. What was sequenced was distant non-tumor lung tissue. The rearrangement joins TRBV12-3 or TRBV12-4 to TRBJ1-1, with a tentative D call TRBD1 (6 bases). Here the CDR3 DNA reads TGTGCCAGCAGTTTGGGGGGACGGGAGGGGGACACTGAAGCTTTCTTT. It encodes CASSLGGREGDTEAFF.